These 27 T cell receptor beta chains originate from one sample sequenced in a study of blood T cell repertoires in COVID-19. Data came from immunoSEQ multiplex PCR; TCRdb stores just in-frame clones and leaves some out. The sample holds some 180,000 clones, nearly 90% seen once. Sequences were obtained from peripheral blood. These TCRs come from a man in his fifties or sixties with active or convalescent COVID-19.

V is TRBV6-4 and J is TRBJ2-2; D remains ambiguous. V was trimmed by 0 bases and J by 3 bases, leaving 2 bases between them. CDR1 is MRHNA and CDR2 is SNTAGT in the germline V gene. The CDR3 totals 13 residues. The CDR3 protein is CASSDSYTGELFF. In nucleotides, the CDR3 is TGTGCCAGCAGTGACTCCTACACCGGGGAGCTGTTTTTT.

The chain employs TRBV7-2 and TRBJ1-4, with a tentative D call TRBD1 (6 bases). The ends were cut back, 5 bases at V and 7 bases at J, with 17 bases in the middle. The germline CDR1 and CDR2 sequences are SGHTA and FQGNSA. CDR3 length equals 15 residues. The CDR3 sequence: CASSTEQGNGEKLFF. The CDR3 nucleotides are TGTGCCAGCAGCACCGAACAGGGAAACGGTGAAAAACTGTTTTTT.

The CDR3 loop is CASSPQALLGEKQPQHF. The CDR3 DNA is TGTGCCAGCAGTCCCCAGGCCCTCCTCGGCGAGAAGCAGCCCCAGCATTTT. The rearrangement links TRBV27 to TRBJ1-5, with D hard to call. The CDR3 has 17 amino acids. CDR1 is MNHEY and CDR2 is SMNVEV in the germline V gene (reference sequence). Trimming took 5 bases from V and 7 from J, leaving 24 bases between them.

J is TRBJ2-7 and V is TRBV4-1; D not certain. CDR1 MGHRA and CDR2 YSYEKL come from the germline V gene. This CDR3 comprises 15 residues. The V end was cut by 0 bases, the J end by 1 base, with 10 bases between. CDR3 sequence: CASSQESTGSYEQYF. For the CDR3, the DNA is TGCGCCAGCAGCCAAGAGTCTACTGGTTCCTACGAGCAGTACTTC.

The chain is built from TRBV2 and TRBJ2-2; 15 bases align to TRBD2. This CDR3 is 16 amino acids long. Looked up from germline, CDR1 is SNHLY and CDR2 is FYNNEI. The J segment lost 6 bases and the V segment lost 6 bases, leaving 5 bases of the junction unmatched. CDR3 region: CASSKRTSGGAGELFF. CDR3 nucleotides: TGTGCCAGCAGCAAAAGGACTAGCGGGGGGGCCGGGGAGCTGTTTTTT.

V gene TRBV5-4 combines with J gene TRBJ2-6; 10 bases map to TRBD1. Germline CDR1 is SGHNT and CDR2 is YYREEE (reference sequence). This CDR3 has 19 residues. V lost 4 bases and J lost 0; bases outside the gene matches: 10. CDR3: CASSHARTGGISGANVLTF. The CDR3 nucleotides are TGTGCCAGCAGCCACGCCAGGACAGGGGGAATCTCTGGGGCCAACGTCCTGACTTTC.

V and J are TRBV24-1 and TRBJ2-2; 9 positions agree with TRBD2. The CDR3 covers 16 residues. Germline CDR1 reads KGHDR; CDR2 reads SFDVKD. Germline trimming cut 3 bases from V and 0 bases from J; bases unmatched to any gene: 1. The CDR3 here is CATSDSGGPNTGELFF. In DNA form, the CDR3 reads TGTGCCACCAGTGATAGCGGGGGGCCGAACACCGGGGAGCTGTTTTTT.

This chain connects TRBV12-3 or TRBV12-4 to TRBJ1-2, with a possible D match to TRBD1 (5 bases). This CDR3 has 13 amino acids. V was trimmed by 5 bases and J by 9 bases, leaving 16 bases between them. CDR3: CASSLAGGVRYTF. DNA for the CDR3: TGTGCCAGCAGTCTGGCTGGAGGGGTGCGCTACACCTTC.

The chain recombines TRBV11-2 with TRBJ1-1; D call uncertain. Between the trimmed V and J ends, which lost 0 bases and 5 bases, there was a span of 4 bases. Per the germline V gene, CDR1 is SGHAT and CDR2 is FQNNGV. CDR3 length: 12 amino acids. CDR3 region: CASSLDLTEAFF. CDR3 bases: TGTGCCAGCAGCTTAGATCTAACTGAAGCTTTCTTT.

The rearrangement links TRBV2 to TRBJ1-1; D unclear. Trimming shortened V by 6 bases and J by 0 bases, and 8 bases separated the two germline ends. The CDR3 sequence is 13 residues long. Germline CDR1 SNHLY, CDR2 FYNNEI. The CDR3 spells CASSTEMNTEAFF. The CDR3 DNA is TGTGCCAGCAGCACAGAGATGAACACTGAAGCTTTCTTT.

This sequence joins TRBV9 and TRBJ2-5, with 8 bases matching TRBD2. Germline values: CDR1 SGDLS, CDR2 YYNGEE. This CDR3 comprises 16 residues. J lost 2 bases, V lost 4 bases, and 10 bases had no gene match. CDR3: CASSPRAGEIQETQYF. In DNA, the CDR3 is TGTGCCAGCAGCCCGCGAGCGGGGGAGATTCAAGAGACCCAGTACTTC.

The chain couples TRBV18 to TRBJ2-1, with TRBD1 matching over 7 bases. Germline trimming cut 2 bases from V and 3 bases from J; bases unmatched to any gene: 4. CDR1 and CDR2 from the germline V gene are KGHSH and LQKENI. This CDR3 spans 15 amino acids. This CDR3 is CASSPNTGVYNEQFF. The DNA of the CDR3 is TGTGCCAGCTCACCAAACACAGGGGTCTACAATGAGCAGTTCTTC.

This chain joins TRBV24-1 and TRBJ2-2, with no clear D. CDR1 KGHDR and CDR2 SFDVKD come from the germline V gene. The CDR3 has 17 amino acids. Trimming pared 1 base from V and 0 bases from J, leaving 11 bases between. The CDR3 DNA reads as TGTGCCACCAGTGATTTTTTGGGCAGTACGAACACCGGGGAGCTGTTTTTT. This gives the protein CATSDFLGSTNTGELFF.

V and J are TRBV11-2 and TRBJ1-6; no clear D gene. Germline loops: CDR1 SGHAT, CDR2 FQNNGV. The CDR3 is made up of 14 amino acids. The V gene lost 3 bases and the J gene lost 9 bases, with 12 bases spanning the gap. The CDR3 sequence is CASSLEELSSPLHF. The CDR3, as DNA: TGTGCCAGCAGCTTGGAGGAGCTGAGTTCACCCCTCCACTTT.

V usage is TRBV9 and J usage is TRBJ1-1; weak D call: TRBD1 (5 bases). The germline CDR1 and CDR2 sequences are SGDLS and YYNGEE. Between the trimmed V and J ends, which lost 4 bases and 3 bases, there was a span of 13 bases. This CDR3 has 14 amino acids. DNA of the CDR3: TGTGCCAGCAGCCCGCAGGGTAGTGACACTGAAGCTTTCTTT. Protein sequence: CASSPQGSDTEAFF.

The chain uses TRBV20-1 and TRBJ2-3; 8 bases are shared with TRBD2. Trimming cost V 3 bases and J 6 bases; bases outside gene matches: 8. This CDR3 is 14 amino acids long. Germline CDR1 is DFQATT and CDR2 is SNEGSKA (reference sequence). CDR3 DNA sequence: TGCAGTGCTAGTGGTGGTAGCGGGGTGGATACGCAGTATTTT. The encoded protein is CSASGGSGVDTQYF.

J is TRBJ1-5 and V is TRBV29-1, with a tentative D call TRBD1 (6 bases). Trimming shortened V by 4 bases and J by 1 base, and 8 bases separated the two germline ends. The CDR3 is 13 residues long. The germline CDR1 and CDR2 sequences are SQVTM and ANQGSEA. As DNA, the CDR3 is TGCAGCGTTGTAAGGGGGAGCAATCAGCCCCAGCATTTT. It yields the protein CSVVRGSNQPQHF.

V usage is TRBV5-1 and J usage is TRBJ2-2, with a weak D call TRBD1 (7 bases). The CDR3 is made up of 15 amino acids. V lost 2 bases and J 4 bases, leaving 12 bases between the germline ends. Germline V CDR1 and CDR2: SGHRS, YFSETQ. The CDR3 DNA follows: TGCGCCAGCAGCTTTGCAGGGGGAGGCACCGGGGAGCTGTTTTTT. This codes for CASSFAGGGTGELFF.

The CDR3 protein is CASSRASFSSYEQYF. The CDR3, as DNA: TGTGCCAGCAGCAGAGCTAGCTTTAGCTCCTACGAGCAGTACTTC. This chain links TRBV21-1 with TRBJ2-7; the table's D call TRBD2 went unverified against the DNA. TRBV21-1 is termed a pseudogene. This CDR3 comprises 15 residues.

A single count supports this clone. The chain employs TRBV7-9 and TRBJ2-6; TRBD1 aligns across 8 bases. The germline V gene has CDR1 SEHNR and CDR2 FQNEAQ (reference sequence). This CDR3 region has 18 residues. Trimming took 2 bases from V and 2 from J; bases not matched to a gene: 8. The CDR3 reads CASSLRGTGRAGANVLTF. CDR3 nucleotides: TGTGCCAGCAGCTTACGAGGGACAGGCCGCGCTGGGGCCAACGTCCTGACTTTC.

The chain recombines TRBV5-1 with TRBJ2-5, with D maybe TRBD1 (6 bases). V lost 0 bases to trimming and J lost 2 bases, with 17 bases between them. This CDR3 contains 17 residues. Germline-derived CDR1 and CDR2 are SGHRS and YFSETQ. CDR3 sequence: CASSLGTGSGLQETQYF. DNA for the CDR3: TGCGCCAGCAGCTTGGGCACAGGGTCGGGGCTTCAAGAGACCCAGTACTTC.

The CDR3 DNA is TGTGCCAGCAGCAAAATACAGATAGAAGCTTTCTTT. Translated, it gives CASSKIQIEAFF. J is TRBJ1-1 and V is TRBV6-5; D not resolved. The CDR3 totals 12 residues. Germline loops: CDR1 MNHEY, CDR2 SVGAGI. The germline V and J ends were trimmed by 6 bases and 8 bases, with 13 bases remaining between them.

The chain couples TRBV19 to TRBJ1-2; D is unresolved. Trimming left V 7 bases short and J 3 bases short, with 9 bases between. Germline V gives CDR1 LNHDA, CDR2 SQIVND (reference sequence). CDR3 size: 12 residues. CDR3 loop: CASTASDYGYTF. CDR3 in DNA: TGTGCCAGTACTGCCTCGGACTATGGCTACACCTTC.

The chain combines TRBV10-2 with TRBJ1-2, with TRBD1 as a possible D gene (5 bases). The germline gives CDR1 WSHSY, CDR2 SAAADI. The V end was cut by 4 bases, the J end by 2 bases, with 8 bases between. CDR3 length: 13 residues. The CDR3 nucleotides are TGCGCCAGCAGTGGGGGCAGAAACTATGGCTACACCTTC. Its translation: CASSGGRNYGYTF.

CDR3 in DNA: TGCAGCGTTGTAGGGGCCAACTCTGGGGCCAACGTCCTGACTTTC. Amino acid sequence: CSVVGANSGANVLTF. This rearrangement joins TRBV29-1 to TRBJ2-6, with a weak D call TRBD1 (5 bases). Per germline, CDR1 SQVTM and CDR2 ANQGSEA. Trimming shortened V by 4 bases and J by 0 bases, and 10 bases separated the two germline ends. CDR3 length: 15 amino acids.

This clone showed up just once. The J gene is TRBJ2-5, the V gene TRBV5-1, with no clear D. There are 14 residues in the CDR3. Trimming took 0 bases from V and 2 from J, leaving 8 bases between them. The germline V gene has CDR1 SGHRS and CDR2 YFSETQ. CDR3 nucleotide sequence: TGCGCCAGCAGCTTGGAGACTCTGCAAGAGACCCAGTACTTC. Translating gives CASSLETLQETQYF.

The J gene is TRBJ2-5, the V gene TRBV5-1; TRBD1 matches 10 bases. The J segment lost 5 bases and the V segment lost 0 bases, leaving 16 bases of the junction unmatched. CDR3 length equals 19 residues. Germline V gives CDR1 SGHRS, CDR2 YFSETQ. CDR3 sequence reads: CASSLVSIGQGGRRETQYF. Written as DNA, the CDR3 is TGCGCCAGCAGCTTGGTGTCGATAGGACAGGGGGGGCGTCGGGAGACCCAGTACTTC.